This record looks at one T cell receptor (beta chain) sequence and its context. The table lists this clone with a count of one. Its binding antigen is unknown. The receptor originates from a mouse, and its gene names and germline sequences are accordingly murine. The observed sequence ends 1 residue before the CDR3 terminus, with the missing tail filled in from the germline J gene. The sample's time point label, in plain terms: mouse harvest day 14 after allogeneic transplant. Each mouse graft consisted of 10^7 T-cell-depleted bone marrow cells plus 10^6 splenic CD5+ T cells and was given by tail vein injection. To model GVHD in mice, a major MHC-mismatch B6 (H2b) into BALB/c (H2d) model was used, and tissues were profiled at day 7 or 14. On day 7 or 14 post-transplant, mouse tissues and retro-orbital blood were harvested with separate sterile tools for each animal, and livers were flushed beforehand. Before genomic DNA isolation with the DNeasy Blood & Tissue Kit, mouse tissues were minced with razor blades in buffered saline.

The sample comes from a study of tissue T cells after allogeneic stem cell transplantation (dated by TCRdb to between 2020 and 2023). About the investigation overall: The study profiled TCR beta repertoires in many tissues obtained from research autopsies of patients with and without GVHD, and also in mouse models of GVHD. The human arm was conducted as a prospective observational study, and neither blinding nor randomization was performed. Points the paper makes about the study in general: Within patients, how anatomically similar tissues were was a major factor shaping TCR repertoire composition, regardless of disease or transplant status. A small and clinically heterogeneous patient cohort was studied, and sampling depth was acknowledged as a limitation. In both patients and mice, T cells from blood and spleen covered only a limited part of the TCR repertoire found in tissues. Not many T cell clones showed up in more than one patient, yet clustering based on motifs uncovered repertoire signatures that were shared across patients in a tissue-specific way. Which tissue TCRs were alloreactive or antigen-specific was not determined in the study, and some of the clones might have been host cells that persisted.

CDR1 SGHND and CDR2 FRSKSL were looked up in the germline V gene. The CDR3 numbers 14 residues from cysteine through phenylalanine. The 39 bases shown cover part of the CDR3, and their frame starts at base 1. For this chain, trimming is 6 bases at the V end and 1 base at the J end, and the number of junction bases without a gene match is 0. To prepare the library, the immunoSEQ multiplex PCR assay was applied. Adaptive Biotechnologies performed the TCRbeta CDR3 sequencing at survey depth and reported CDR3 sequences, V/J genes, productive frequency and template counts. Amplification of TCR beta CDR3 regions started from genomic DNA instead of RNA. The authors' analysis ran thus. Jensen-Shannon divergence served to quantify pairwise repertoire overlap between tissues, with 0 meaning identical and 1 meaning complete divergence. Tissues were clustered by single-linkage agglomerative hierarchical clustering of pairwise JSD values, and the clustering results were displayed as dendrograms. All patient samples were analyzed with GLIPH2 using simulation_depth 1000, kmer_min_depth 3 and cdr3_length_cutoff 8, and only groups containing more than two unique CDR3s were kept. In a standardized tissue-overlap score, Jaccard GLIPH-group overlap across patients was extrapolated to a standard repertoire size of 1000 clones. Linear mixed-effect models, with tissue included as a fixed effect and individual included as a random effect, were used to assess associations of diversity with clinical or experimental variables. TCRdb mirrors the immuneACCESS table, restricted to in-frame sequences. Some clones are absent from its copies; in checked studies, under half trace to an unresolved V gene, and the reason for the others is unknown. V and J calls and clone size are copied from that table; D and trimming were computed from the DNA. The sample table lists some 3,000 clones, 50% of them with a count of one. The top ten clones comprise 22% of the sample.

The rearranged segments are TRBV15 and TRBJ2-2, with 9 middle bases fitting TRBD1. The sample comprised gut tissue. This sequence originates from a female BALB/c mouse given C57BL/6 T cells with graft-versus-host disease after an allogeneic hematopoietic cell transplant. CDR3 DNA (partial): TGTGCCAGCAGGGGACAGGGAAACACCGGGCAGCTCTAC. It is translated as CASRGQGNTGQLY. The entire CDR3 protein reads CASRGQGNTGQLYF.